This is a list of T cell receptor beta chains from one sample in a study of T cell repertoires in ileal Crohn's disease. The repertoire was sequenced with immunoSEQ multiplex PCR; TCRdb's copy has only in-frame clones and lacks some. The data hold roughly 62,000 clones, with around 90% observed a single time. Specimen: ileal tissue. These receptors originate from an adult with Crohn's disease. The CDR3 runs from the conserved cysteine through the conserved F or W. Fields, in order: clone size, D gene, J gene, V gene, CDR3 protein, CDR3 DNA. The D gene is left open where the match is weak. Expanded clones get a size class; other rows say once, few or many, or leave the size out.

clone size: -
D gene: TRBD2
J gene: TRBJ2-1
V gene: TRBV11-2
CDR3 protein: CASSLTAGLAGAEQFF
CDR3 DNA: TGTGCCAGCAGCCTAACCGCGGGACTAGCGGGAGCCGAGCAGTTCTTC

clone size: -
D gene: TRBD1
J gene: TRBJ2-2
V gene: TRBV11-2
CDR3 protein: CASSQLGQGWSGELFF
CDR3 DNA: TGTGCCAGCAGCCAGCTTGGACAGGGATGGTCCGGGGAGCTGTTTTTT

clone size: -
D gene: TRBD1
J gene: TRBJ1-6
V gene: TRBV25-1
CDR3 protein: CASRTGANSPLHF
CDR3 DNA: TGTGCCAGCAGGACAGGGGCGAATTCACCCCTCCACTTT

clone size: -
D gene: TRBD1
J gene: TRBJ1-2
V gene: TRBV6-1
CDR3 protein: CASSAGFGQGGGYTF
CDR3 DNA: TGTGCCAGCAGTGCCGGTTTCGGACAGGGCGGCGGCTACACCTTC

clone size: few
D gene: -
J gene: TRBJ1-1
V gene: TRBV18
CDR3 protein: CASSPQIPTESEAFF
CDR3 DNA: TGTGCCAGCTCACCCCAAATCCCGACAGAGTCTGAAGCTTTCTTT

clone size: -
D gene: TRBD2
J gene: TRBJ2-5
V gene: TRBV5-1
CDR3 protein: CASSLRLAGTMPGIQETQYF
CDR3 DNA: TGCGCCAGCAGCTTGCGACTAGCGGGTACCATGCCGGGGATCCAAGAGACCCAGTACTTC

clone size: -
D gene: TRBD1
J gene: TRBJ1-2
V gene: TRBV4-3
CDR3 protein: CASSQDRGIYGYTF
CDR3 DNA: TGCGCCAGCAGCCAAGACAGGGGGATCTATGGCTACACCTTC

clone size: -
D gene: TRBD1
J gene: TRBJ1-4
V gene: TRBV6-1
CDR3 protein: CASSDYGTGSYEKLFF
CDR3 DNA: TGTGCCAGCAGTGATTATGGGACAGGGAGCTATGAAAAACTGTTTTTT

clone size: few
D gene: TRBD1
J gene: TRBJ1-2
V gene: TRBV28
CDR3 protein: CASSYPGQGDYGYTF
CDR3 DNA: TGTGCCAGCAGTTATCCGGGACAGGGGGACTATGGCTACACCTTC

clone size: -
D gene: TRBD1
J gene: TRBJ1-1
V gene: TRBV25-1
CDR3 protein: CASSEGQGARTEAFF
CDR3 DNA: TGTGCCAGCAGTGAGGGACAGGGGGCGCGAACTGAAGCTTTCTTT

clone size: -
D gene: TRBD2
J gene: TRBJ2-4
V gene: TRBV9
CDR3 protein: CASSAPGGTAKNIQYF
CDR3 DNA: TGTGCCAGCAGCGCCCCCGGGGGGACGGCTAAAAACATTCAGTACTTC

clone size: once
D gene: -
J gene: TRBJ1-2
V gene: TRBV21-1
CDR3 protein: CASSCFRGKSGYTF
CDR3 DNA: TGTGCCAGCAGCTGCTTCCGGGGGAAAAGTGGCTACACCTTC

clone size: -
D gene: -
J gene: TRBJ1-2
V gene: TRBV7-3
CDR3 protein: CASSLSGGQAGGYTF
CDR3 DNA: TGTGCCAGCAGCTTATCGGGAGGTCAGGCTGGTGGCTACACCTTC

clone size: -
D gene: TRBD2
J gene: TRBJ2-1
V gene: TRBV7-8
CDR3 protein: CASTKDGTTNYNEQFF
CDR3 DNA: TGTGCCAGCACCAAGGACGGGACTACCAATTACAATGAGCAGTTCTTC

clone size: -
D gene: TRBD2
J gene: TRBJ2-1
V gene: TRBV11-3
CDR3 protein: CASSLDRLAGGPLYNEQFF
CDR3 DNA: TGTGCCAGCAGCTTAGATCGACTAGCGGGAGGGCCACTCTACAATGAGCAGTTCTTC

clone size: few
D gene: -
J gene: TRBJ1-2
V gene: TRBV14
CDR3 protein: CASSPTLLPGYGYTF
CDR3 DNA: TGTGCCAGCAGCCCGACCCTCCTCCCCGGGTATGGCTACACCTTC

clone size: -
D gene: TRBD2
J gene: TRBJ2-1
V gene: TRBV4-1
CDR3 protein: CASSQGDGGAFYNEQFF
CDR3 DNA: TGCGCCAGCAGCCAAGGAGACGGGGGGGCCTTCTACAATGAGCAGTTCTTC

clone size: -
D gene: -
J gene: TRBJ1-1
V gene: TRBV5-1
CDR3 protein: CASSLLSPVVNTEAFF
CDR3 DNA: TGCGCCAGCAGCTTGCTCTCTCCGGTCGTGAACACTGAAGCTTTCTTT

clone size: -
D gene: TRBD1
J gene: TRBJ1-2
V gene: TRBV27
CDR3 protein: CASSRTGGASRGYTF
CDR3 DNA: TGTGCCAGCAGTAGGACAGGGGGCGCGTCTCGCGGCTACACCTTC

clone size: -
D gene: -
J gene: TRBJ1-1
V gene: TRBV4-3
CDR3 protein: CASSQEPHRVTEAFF
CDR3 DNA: TGCGCCAGCAGCCAAGAGCCCCACAGGGTCACTGAAGCTTTCTTT

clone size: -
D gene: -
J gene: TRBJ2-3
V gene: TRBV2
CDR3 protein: CASSERQPWATDTQYF
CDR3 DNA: TGTGCCAGCAGTGAAAGGCAGCCCTGGGCCACAGATACGCAGTATTTT

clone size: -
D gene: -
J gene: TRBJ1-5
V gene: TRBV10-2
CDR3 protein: CASRRGINQPQHF
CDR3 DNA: TGCGCCAGCAGGAGGGGGATCAATCAGCCCCAGCATTTT

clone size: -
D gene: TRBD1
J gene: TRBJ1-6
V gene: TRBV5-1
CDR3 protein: CASRGQANSPLHF
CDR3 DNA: TGCGCCAGCAGAGGACAGGCGAATTCACCCCTCCACTTT

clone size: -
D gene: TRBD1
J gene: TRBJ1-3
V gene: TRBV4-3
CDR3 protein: CASSQYDRGIGNTIYF
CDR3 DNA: TGCGCCAGCAGCCAATATGACAGGGGGATTGGAAACACCATATATTTT

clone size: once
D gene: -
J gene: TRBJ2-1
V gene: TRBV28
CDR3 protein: CASSTPGGEQFF
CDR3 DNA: TGTGCCAGCAGCACCCCCGGGGGTGAGCAGTTCTTC

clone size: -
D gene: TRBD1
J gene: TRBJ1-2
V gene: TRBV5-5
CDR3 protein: CASSLQGQGAYGYTF
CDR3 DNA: TGTGCCAGCAGCTTGCAAGGACAGGGGGCTTATGGCTACACCTTC

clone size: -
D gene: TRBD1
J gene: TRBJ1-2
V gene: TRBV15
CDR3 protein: CATSRDRQGERYGYTF
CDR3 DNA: TGTGCCACCAGCAGAGATCGACAGGGGGAACGGTATGGCTACACCTTC

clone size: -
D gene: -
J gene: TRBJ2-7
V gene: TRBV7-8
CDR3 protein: CASSPRSGRSHWGRYEQYF
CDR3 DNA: TGTGCCAGCAGCCCAAGGAGTGGGCGGAGCCATTGGGGGAGGTACGAGCAGTACTTC

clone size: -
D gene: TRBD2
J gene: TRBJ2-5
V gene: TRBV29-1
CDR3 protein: CSVELTLLAGGPRETQYF
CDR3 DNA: TGCAGCGTGGAACTTACCCTACTAGCGGGAGGGCCGCGTGAGACCCAGTACTTC

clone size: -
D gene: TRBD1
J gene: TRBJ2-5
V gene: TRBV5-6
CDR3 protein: CASSLRETGFGETQYF
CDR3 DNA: TGTGCCAGCAGCTTGCGAGAGACAGGGTTTGGGGAGACCCAGTACTTC

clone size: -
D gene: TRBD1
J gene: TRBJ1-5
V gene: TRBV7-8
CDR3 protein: CASSLGGTGGAFNQPQHF
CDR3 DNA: TGTGCCAGCAGCTTAGGGGGAACAGGGGGCGCATTCAATCAGCCCCAGCATTTT

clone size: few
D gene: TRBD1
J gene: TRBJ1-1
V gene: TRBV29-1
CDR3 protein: CSVNRGDTEAFF
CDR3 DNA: TGCAGCGTGAACAGGGGGGACACTGAAGCTTTCTTT

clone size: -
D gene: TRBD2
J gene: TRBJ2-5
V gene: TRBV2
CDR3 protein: CASSELAGVGETQYF
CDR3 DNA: TGTGCCAGCAGCGAATTAGCGGGAGTGGGGGAGACCCAGTACTTC

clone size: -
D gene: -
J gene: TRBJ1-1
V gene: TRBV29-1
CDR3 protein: CSARSGRNTEAFF
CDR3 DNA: TGCAGCGCACGATCGGGTAGGAACACTGAAGCTTTCTTT

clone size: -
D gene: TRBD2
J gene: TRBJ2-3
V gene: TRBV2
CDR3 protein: CASSWTSGGTDTQYF
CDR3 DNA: TGTGCCTCCTCTTGGACTAGCGGGGGCACAGATACGCAGTATTTT

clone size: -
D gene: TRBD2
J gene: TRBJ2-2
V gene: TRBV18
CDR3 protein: CASSPMSAGLELVGELFF
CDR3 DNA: TGTGCCAGCTCACCAATGAGTGCAGGACTAGAATTGGTCGGGGAGCTGTTTTTT

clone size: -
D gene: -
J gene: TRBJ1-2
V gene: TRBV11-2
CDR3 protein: CASSLDGTNYGYTF
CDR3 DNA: TGTGCCAGCAGCTTAGATGGGACAAACTATGGCTACACCTTC

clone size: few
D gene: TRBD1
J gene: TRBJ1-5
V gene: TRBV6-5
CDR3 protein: CASSLNRGQDQPQHF
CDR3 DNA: TGTGCCAGCAGTTTGAACAGGGGGCAAGATCAGCCCCAGCATTTT

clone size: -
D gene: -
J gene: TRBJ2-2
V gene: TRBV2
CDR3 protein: CASRGTPNTGELFF
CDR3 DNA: TGTGCCAGCAGGGGGACACCTAACACCGGGGAGCTGTTTTTT

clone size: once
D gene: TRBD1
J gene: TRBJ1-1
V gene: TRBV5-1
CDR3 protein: CASSTAGTASTEAFF
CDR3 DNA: TGCGCCAGCAGCACGGCCGGGACAGCATCAACTGAAGCTTTCTTT